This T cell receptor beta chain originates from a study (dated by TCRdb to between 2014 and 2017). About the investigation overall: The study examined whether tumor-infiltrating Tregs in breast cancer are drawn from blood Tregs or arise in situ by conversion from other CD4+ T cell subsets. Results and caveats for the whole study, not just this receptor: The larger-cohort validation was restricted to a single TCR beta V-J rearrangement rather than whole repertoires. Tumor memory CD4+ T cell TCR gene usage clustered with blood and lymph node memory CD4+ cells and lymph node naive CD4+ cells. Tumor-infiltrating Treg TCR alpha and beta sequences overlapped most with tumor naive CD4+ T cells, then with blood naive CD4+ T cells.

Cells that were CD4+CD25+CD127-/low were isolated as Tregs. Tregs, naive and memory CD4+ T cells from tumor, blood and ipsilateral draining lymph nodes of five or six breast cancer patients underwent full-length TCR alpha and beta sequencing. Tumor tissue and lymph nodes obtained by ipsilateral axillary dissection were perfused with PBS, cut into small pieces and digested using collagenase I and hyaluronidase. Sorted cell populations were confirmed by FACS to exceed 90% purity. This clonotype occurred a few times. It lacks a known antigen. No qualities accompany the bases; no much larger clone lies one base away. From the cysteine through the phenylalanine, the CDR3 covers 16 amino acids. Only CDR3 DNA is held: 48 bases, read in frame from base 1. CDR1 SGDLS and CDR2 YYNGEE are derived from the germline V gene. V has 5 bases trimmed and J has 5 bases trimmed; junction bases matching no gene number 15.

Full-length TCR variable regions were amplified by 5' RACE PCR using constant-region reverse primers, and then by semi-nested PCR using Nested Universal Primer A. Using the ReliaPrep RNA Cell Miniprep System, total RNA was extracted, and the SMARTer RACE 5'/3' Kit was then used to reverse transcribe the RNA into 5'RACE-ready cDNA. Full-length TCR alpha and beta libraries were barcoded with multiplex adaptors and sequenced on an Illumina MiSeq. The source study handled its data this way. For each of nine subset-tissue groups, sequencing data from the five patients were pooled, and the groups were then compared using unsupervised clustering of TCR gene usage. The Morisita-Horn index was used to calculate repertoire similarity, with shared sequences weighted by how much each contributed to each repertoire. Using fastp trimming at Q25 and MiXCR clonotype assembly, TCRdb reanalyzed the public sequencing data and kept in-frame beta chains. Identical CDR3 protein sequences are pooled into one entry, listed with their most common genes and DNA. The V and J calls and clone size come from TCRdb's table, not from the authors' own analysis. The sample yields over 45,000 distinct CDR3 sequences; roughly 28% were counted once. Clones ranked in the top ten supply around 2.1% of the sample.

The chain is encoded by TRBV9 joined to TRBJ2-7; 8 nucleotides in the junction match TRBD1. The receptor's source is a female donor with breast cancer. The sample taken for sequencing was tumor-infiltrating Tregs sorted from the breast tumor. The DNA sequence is TGTGCCAGCAGTCATTCCGCAGGGGGCACTGGCCACGAGCAGTACTTC. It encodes CASSHSAGGTGHEQYF.